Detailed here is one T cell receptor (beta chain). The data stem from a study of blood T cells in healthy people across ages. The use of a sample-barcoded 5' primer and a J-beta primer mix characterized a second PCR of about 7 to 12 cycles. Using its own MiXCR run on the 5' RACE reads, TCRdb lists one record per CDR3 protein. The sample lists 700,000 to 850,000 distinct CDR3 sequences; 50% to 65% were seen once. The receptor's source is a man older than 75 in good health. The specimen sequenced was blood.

The CDR3 DNA sequence: TGCGCCAGCAGCTTGGTCCCTGAAAAATACGAGCAGTACTTC. It translates to CASSLVPEKYEQYF. The chain uses TRBV5-1 and TRBJ2-4, with D uncertain. The J call may be wrong; the DNA end is better matched by TRBJ2-7. The CDR3 is 14 amino acids. Germline CDR1 reads SGHRS; CDR2 reads YFSETQ.